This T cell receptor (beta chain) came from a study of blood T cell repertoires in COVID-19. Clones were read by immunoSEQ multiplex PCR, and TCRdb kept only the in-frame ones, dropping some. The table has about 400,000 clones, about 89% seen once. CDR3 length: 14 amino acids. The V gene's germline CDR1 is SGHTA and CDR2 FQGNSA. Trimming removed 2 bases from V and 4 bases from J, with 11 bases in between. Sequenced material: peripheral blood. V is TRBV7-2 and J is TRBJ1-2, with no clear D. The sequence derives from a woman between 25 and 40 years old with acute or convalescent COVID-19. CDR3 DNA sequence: TGTGCCAGCAGCTTATTAGTTCCGATCTATGGCTACACCTTC. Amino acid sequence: CASSLLVPIYGYTF.